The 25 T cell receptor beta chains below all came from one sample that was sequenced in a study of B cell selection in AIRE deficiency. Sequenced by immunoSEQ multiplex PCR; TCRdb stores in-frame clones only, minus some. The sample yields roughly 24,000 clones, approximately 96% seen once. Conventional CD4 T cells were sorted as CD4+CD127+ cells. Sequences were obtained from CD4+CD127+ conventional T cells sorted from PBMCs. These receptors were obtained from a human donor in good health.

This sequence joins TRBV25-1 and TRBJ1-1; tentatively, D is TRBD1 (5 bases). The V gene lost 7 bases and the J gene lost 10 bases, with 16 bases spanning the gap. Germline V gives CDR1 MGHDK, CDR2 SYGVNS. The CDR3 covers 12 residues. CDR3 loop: CASKSGSGGAFF. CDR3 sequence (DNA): TGTGCCAGCAAATCCGGCTCCGGGGGAGCTTTCTTT. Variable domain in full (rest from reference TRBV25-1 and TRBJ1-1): EADIYQTPRYLVIGTGKKITLECSQTMGHDKMYWYQQDPGMELHLIHYSYGVNSTEKGDLSSESTVSRIRTEHFPLTLESARPSHTSQYLCASKSGSGGAFFGQGTRLTVV.

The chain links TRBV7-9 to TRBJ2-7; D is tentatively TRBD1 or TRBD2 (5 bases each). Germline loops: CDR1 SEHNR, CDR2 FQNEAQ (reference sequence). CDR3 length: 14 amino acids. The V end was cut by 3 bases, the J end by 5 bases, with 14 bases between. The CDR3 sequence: CASSLLLGPHEQYF. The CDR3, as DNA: TGTGCCAGCAGCTTGCTTCTGGGACCCCACGAGCAGTACTTC.

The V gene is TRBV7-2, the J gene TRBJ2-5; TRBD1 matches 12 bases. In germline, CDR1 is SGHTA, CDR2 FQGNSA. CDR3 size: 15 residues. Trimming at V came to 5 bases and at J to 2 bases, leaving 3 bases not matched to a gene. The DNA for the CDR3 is TGTGCCAGCAGCCGGGACAGGGGGCGGCAAGAGACCCAGTACTTC. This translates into CASSRDRGRQETQYF.

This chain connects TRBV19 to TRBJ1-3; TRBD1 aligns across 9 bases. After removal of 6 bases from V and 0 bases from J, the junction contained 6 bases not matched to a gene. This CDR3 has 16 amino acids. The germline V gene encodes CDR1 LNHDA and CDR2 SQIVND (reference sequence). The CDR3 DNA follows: TGTGCCAGTAGCCGGGACAGGGTGGCCTCTGGAAACACCATATATTTT. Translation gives CASSRDRVASGNTIYF.

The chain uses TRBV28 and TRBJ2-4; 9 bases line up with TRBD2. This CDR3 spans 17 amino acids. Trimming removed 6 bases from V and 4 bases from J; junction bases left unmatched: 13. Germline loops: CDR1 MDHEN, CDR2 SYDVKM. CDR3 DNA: TGTGCCAGCAGCCTGCTTAGCGGGGGAACCTTTAAAAACATTCAGTACTTC. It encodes CASSLLSGGTFKNIQYF. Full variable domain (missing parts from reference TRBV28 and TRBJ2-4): DVKVTQSSRYLVKRTGEKVFLECVQDMDHENMFWYRQDPGLGLRLIYFSYDVKMKEKGDIPEGYSVSREKKERFSLILESASTNQTSMYLCASSLLSGGTFKNIQYFGAGTRLSVL.

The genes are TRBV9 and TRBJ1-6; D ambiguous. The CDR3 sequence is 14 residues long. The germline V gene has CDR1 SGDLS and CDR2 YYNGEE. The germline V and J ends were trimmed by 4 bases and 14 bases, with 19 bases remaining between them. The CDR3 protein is CASSPAQAAVSLHF. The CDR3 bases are TGTGCCAGCAGCCCTGCCCAGGCCGCCGTCTCCCTCCACTTT.

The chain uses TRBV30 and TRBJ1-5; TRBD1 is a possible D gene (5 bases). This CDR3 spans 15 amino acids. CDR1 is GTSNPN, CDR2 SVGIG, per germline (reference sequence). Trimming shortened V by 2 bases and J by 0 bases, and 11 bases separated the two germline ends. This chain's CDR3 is CAWSKQVNSNQPQHF. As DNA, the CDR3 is TGTGCCTGGAGTAAACAGGTGAATAGCAATCAGCCCCAGCATTTT.

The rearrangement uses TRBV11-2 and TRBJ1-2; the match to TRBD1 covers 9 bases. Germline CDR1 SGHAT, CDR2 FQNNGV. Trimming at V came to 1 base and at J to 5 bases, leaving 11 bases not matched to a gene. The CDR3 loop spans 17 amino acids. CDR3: CASSLAPRDREIYGYTF. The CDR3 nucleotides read TGTGCCAGCAGCTTAGCGCCTAGGGACAGGGAAATATATGGCTACACCTTC.

The CDR3 protein is CASSRSWDGSYEQYF. CDR3 DNA sequence: TGTGCCAGCAGTCGTTCCTGGGACGGCTCCTACGAGCAGTACTTC. V gene TRBV6-6 combines with J gene TRBJ2-7, with D possibly called TRBD1 or TRBD2 (5 bases each). With 5 bases removed from V and 0 bases from J, the gap between germline ends came to 14 bases. Per the germline V gene, CDR1 is MNHNY and CDR2 is SVGAGI (reference sequence). The length of the CDR3 is 15 residues.

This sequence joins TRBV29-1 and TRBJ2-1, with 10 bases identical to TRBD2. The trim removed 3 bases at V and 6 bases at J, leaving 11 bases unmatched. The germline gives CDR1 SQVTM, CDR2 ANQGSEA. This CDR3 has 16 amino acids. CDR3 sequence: CSVDGPLIAGGNEQFF. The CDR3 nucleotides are TGCAGCGTTGATGGCCCTTTGATAGCGGGGGGCAATGAGCAGTTCTTC.

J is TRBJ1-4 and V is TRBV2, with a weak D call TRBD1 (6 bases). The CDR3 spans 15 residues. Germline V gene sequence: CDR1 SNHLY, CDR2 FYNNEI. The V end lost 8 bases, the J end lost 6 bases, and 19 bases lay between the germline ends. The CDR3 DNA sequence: TGTGCCAGCGGAAAAAACAGGGTTATGGATGAAAAACTGTTTTTT. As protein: CASGKNRVMDEKLFF.

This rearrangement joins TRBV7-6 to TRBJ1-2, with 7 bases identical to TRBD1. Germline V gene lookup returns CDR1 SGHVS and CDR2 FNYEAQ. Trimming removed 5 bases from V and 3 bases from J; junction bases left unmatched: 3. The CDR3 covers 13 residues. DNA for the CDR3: TGTGCCAGCAGCCGACAGGGAGACTATGGCTACACCTTC. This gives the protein CASSRQGDYGYTF.

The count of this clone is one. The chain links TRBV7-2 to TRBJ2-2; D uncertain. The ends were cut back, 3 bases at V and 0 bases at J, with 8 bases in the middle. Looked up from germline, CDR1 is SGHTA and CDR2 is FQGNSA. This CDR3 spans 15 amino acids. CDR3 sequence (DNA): TGTGCCAGCAGCTTCAGGCACCCGAACACCGGGGAGCTGTTTTTT. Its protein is CASSFRHPNTGELFF.

The CDR3 coding sequence is TGTGCCAGTGCCGCTAGATCGAACACCGGGGAGCTGTTTTTT. Encoded protein: CASAARSNTGELFF. This chain links TRBV19 with TRBJ2-2; no clear D. Trimming left V 8 bases short and J 0 bases short, with 10 bases between. The length of the CDR3 is 14 residues. Germline lookup yields CDR1 LNHDA and CDR2 SQIVND (reference sequence).

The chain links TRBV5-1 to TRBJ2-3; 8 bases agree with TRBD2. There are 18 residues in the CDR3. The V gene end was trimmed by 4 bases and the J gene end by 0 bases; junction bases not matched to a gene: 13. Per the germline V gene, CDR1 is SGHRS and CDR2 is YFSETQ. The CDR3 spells CASSRGNVAGSSTDTQYF. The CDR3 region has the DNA TGCGCCAGCAGCAGAGGGAACGTAGCGGGGAGTAGCACAGATACGCAGTATTTT.

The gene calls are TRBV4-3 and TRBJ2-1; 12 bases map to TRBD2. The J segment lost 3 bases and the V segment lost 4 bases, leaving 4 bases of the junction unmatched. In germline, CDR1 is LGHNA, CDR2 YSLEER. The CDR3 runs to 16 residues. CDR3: CASSPLLAGGYNEQFF. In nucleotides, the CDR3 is TGCGCCAGCAGCCCCTTACTAGCGGGGGGCTACAATGAGCAGTTCTTC.

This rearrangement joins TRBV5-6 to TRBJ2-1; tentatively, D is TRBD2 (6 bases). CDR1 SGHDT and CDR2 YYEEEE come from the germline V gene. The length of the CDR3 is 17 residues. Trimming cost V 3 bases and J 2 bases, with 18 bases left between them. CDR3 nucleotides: TGTGCCAGCAGCTCTACCTTAGGGACTCCTCCCTACAATGAGCAGTTCTTC. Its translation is CASSSTLGTPPYNEQFF.

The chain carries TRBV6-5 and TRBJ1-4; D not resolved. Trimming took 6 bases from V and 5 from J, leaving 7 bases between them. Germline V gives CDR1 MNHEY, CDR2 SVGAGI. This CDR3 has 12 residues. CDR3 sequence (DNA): TGTGCCAGCAGAGACTTAAATGAAAAACTGTTTTTT. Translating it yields CASRDLNEKLFF.

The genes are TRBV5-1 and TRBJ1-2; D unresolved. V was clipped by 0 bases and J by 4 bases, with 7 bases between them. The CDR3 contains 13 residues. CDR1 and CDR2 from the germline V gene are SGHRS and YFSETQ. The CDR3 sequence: CASSLGQSYGYTF. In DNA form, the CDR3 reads TGCGCCAGCAGCTTGGGGCAGAGCTATGGCTACACCTTC.

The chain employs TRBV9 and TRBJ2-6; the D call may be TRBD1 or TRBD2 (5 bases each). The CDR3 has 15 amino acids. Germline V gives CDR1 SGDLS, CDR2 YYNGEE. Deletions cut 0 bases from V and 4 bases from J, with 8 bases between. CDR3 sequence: CASSVGGTGANVLTF. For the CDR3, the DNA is TGTGCCAGCAGCGTAGGAGGGACCGGGGCCAACGTCCTGACTTTC.

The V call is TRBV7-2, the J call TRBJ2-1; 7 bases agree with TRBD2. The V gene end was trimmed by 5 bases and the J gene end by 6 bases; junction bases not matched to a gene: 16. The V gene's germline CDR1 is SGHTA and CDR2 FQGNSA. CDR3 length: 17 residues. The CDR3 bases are TGTGCCAGCAGCCCGCCTCGGGGAGGGAACGGGGGCAATGAGCAGTTCTTC. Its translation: CASSPPRGGNGGNEQFF.

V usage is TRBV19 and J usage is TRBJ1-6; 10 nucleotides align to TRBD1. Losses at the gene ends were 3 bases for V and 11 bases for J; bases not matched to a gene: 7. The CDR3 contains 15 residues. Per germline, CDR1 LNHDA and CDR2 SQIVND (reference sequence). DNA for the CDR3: TGTGCCAGTAGTATCCCCGGGACAGGGGAACCACCCCTCCACTTT. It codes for CASSIPGTGEPPLHF.

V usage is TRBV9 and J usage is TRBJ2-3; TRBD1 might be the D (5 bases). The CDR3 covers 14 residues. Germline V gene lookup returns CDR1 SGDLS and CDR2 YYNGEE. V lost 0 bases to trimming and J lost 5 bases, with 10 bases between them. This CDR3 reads CASSVGQGRDTQYF. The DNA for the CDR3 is TGTGCCAGCAGCGTAGGGCAGGGTAGAGATACGCAGTATTTT.

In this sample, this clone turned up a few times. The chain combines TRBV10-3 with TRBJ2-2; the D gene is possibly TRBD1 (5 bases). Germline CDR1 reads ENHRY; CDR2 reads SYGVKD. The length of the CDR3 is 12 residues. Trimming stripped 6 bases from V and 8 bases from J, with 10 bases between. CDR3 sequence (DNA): TGTGCCATCAGAAGGGGTGCGGGGGAGCTGTTTTTT. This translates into CAIRRGAGELFF.

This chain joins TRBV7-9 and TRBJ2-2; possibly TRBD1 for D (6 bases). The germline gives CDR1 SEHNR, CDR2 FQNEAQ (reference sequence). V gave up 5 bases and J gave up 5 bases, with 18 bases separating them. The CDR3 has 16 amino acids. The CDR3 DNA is TGTGCCAGCAGCCCCGCTGGACAGATGGGTACCGGGGAGCTGTTTTTT. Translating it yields CASSPAGQMGTGELFF.